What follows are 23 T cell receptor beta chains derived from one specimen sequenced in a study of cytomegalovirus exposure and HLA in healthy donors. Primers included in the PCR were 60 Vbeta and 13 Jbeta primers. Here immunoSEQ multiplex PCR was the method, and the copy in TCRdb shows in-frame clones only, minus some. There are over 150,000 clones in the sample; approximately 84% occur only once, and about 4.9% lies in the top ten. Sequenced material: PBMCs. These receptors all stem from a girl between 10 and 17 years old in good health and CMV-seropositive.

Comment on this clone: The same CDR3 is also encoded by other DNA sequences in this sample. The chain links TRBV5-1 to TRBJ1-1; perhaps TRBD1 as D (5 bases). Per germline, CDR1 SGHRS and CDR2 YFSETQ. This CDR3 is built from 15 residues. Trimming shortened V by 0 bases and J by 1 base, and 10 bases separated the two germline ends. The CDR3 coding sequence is TGCGCCAGCAGCTTGGGGACCGGGGGGAACACTGAAGCTTTCTTT. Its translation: CASSLGTGGNTEAFF.

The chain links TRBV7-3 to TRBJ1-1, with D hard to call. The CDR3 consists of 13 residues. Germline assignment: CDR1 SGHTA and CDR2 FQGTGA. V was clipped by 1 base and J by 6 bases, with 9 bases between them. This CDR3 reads CASSLRRRAEAFF. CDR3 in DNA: TGTGCCAGCAGCTTAAGGAGACGCGCTGAAGCTTTCTTT.

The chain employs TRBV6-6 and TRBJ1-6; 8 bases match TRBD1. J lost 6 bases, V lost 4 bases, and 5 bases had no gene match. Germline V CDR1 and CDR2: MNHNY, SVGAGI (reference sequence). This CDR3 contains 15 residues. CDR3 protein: CASSLRDRLNSPLHF. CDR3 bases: TGTGCCAGCAGTTTACGGGACAGGCTTAATTCACCCCTCCACTTT.

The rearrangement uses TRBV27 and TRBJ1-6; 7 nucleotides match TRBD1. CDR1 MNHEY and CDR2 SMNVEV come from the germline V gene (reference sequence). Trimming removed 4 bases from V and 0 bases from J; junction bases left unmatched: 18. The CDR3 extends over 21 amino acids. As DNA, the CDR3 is TGTGCCAGCAGTTCGCTACCCCTTGGGGACAGTTGGGGCTCCTATAATTCACCCCTCCACTTT. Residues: CASSSLPLGDSWGSYNSPLHF.

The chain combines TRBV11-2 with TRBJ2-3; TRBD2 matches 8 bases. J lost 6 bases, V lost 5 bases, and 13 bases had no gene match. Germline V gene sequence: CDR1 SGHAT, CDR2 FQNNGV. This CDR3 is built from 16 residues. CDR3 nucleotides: TGTGCCAGCAGCAGGACCGGCGGGGGGTCCAGGGATACGCAGTATTTT. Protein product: CASSRTGGGSRDTQYF.

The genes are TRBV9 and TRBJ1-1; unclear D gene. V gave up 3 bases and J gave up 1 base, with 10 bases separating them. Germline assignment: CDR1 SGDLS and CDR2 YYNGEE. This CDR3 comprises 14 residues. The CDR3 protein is CASSGRNRNTEAFF. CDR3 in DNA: TGTGCCAGCAGCGGGAGGAACAGGAACACTGAAGCTTTCTTT.

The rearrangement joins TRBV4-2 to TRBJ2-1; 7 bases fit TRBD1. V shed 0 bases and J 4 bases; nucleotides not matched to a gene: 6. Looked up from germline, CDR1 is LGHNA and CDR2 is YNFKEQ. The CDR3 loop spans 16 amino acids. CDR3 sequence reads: CASSQDVGQAYNEQFF. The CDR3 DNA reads TGTGCCAGCAGCCAAGATGTAGGACAGGCGTACAATGAGCAGTTCTTC.

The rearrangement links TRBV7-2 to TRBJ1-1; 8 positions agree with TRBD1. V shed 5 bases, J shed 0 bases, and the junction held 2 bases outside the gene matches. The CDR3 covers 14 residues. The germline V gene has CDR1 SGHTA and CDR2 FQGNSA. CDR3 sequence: CASSADRVNTEAFF. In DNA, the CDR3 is TGTGCCAGCAGCGCGGACAGGGTGAACACTGAAGCTTTCTTT.

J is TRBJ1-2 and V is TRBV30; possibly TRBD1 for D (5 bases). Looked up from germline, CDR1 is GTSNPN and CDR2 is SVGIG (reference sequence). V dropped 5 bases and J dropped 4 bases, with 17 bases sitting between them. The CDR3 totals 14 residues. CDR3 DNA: TGTGCCTGGGCCCCCGGACATGGGGCCTATGGCTACACCTTC. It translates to CAWAPGHGAYGYTF.

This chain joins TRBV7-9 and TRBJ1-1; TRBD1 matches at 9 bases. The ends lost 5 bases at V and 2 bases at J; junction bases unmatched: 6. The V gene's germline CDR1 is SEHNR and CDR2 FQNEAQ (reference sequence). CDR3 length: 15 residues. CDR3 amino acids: CASSPRTGGNTEAFF. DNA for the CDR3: TGTGCCAGCAGCCCGCGTACAGGGGGCAACACTGAAGCTTTCTTT. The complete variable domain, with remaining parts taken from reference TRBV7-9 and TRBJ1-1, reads DTGVSQNPRHKITKRGQNVTFRCDPISEHNRLYWYRQTLGQGPEFLTYFQNEAQLEKSRLLSDRFSAERPKGSFSTLEIQRTEQGDSAMYLCASSPRTGGNTEAFFGQGTRLTVV.

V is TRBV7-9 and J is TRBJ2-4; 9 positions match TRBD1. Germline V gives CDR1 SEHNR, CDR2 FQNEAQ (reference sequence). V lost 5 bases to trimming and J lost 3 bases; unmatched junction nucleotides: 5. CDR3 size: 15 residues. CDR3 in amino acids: CASSARQGGKNIQYF. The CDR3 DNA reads TGTGCCAGCAGCGCCAGACAGGGGGGCAAAAACATTCAGTACTTC.

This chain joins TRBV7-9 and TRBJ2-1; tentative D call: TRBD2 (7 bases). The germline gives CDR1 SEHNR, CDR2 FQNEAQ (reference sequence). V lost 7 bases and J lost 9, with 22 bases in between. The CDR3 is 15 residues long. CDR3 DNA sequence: TGTGCCAGCACCGCCGAGGGGGGGTCCTATGCTGAGCAGTTCTTC. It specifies CASTAEGGSYAEQFF.

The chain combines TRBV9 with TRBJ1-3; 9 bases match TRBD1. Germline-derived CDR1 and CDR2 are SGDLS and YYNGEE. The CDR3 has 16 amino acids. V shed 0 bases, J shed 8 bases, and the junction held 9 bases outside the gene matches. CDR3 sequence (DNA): TGTGCCAGCAGCGTAGCTTCAAGACAGGGGGTAGACACCATATATTTT. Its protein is CASSVASRQGVDTIYF.

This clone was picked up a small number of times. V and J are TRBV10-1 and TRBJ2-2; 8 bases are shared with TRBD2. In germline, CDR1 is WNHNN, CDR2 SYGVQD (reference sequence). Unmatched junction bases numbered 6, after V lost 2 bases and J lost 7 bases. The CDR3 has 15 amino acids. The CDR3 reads CASSEPGTRDGELFF. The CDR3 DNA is TGCGCCAGCAGTGAGCCCGGGACTAGAGACGGGGAGCTGTTTTTT.

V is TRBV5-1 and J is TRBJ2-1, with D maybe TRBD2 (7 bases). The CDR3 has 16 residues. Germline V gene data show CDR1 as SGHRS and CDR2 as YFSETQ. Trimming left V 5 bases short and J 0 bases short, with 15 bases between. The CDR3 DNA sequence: TGCGCCAGCAGGAAGGGGGGGGGTAACTCCTACAATGAGCAGTTCTTC. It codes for CASRKGGGNSYNEQFF. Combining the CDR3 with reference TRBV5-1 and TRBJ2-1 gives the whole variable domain KAGVTQTPRYLIKTRGQQVTLSCSPISGHRSVSWYQQTPGQGLQFLFEYFSETQRNKGNFPGRFSGRQFSNSRSEMNVSTLELGDSALYLCASRKGGGNSYNEQFFGPGTRLTVL.

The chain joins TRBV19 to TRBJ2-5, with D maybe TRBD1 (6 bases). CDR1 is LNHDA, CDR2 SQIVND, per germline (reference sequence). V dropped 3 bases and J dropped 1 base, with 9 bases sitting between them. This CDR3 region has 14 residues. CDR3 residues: CASSIRTAQETQYF. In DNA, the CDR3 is TGTGCCAGTAGTATCCGGACAGCCCAAGAGACCCAGTACTTC.

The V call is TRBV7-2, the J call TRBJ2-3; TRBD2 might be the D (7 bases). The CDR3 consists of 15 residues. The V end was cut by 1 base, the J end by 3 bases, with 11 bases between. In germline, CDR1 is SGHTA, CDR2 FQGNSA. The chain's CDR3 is CASSLVAGATDTQYF. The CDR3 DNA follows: TGTGCCAGCAGCTTAGTTGCGGGGGCAACAGATACGCAGTATTTT.

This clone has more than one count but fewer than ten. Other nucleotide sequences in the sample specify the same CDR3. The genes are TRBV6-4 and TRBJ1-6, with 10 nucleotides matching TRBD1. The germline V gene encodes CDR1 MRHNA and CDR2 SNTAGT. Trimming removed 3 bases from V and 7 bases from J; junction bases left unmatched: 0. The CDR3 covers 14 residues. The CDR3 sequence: CASSEGQGNSPLHF. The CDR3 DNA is TGTGCCAGCAGTGAGGGACAGGGGAATTCACCCCTCCACTTT.

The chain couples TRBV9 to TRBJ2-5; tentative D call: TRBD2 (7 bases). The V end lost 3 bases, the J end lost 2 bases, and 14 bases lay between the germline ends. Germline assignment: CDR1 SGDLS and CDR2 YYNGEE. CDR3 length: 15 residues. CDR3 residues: CASSGGGAGQETQYF. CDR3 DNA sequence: TGTGCCAGCAGCGGTGGGGGGGCAGGACAAGAGACCCAGTACTTC.

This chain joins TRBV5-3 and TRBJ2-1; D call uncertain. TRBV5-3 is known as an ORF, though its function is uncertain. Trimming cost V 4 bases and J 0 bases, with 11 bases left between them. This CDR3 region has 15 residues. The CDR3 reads CARSQMRYSYNEQFF. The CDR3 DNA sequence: TGTGCCAGAAGCCAAATGCGCTACTCCTACAATGAGCAGTTCTTC.

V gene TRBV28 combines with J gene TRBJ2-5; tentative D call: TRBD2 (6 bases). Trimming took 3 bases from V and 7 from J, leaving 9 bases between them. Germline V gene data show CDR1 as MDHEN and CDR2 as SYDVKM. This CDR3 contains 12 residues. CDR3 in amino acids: CASSFTEGTQYF. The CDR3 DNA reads TGTGCCAGCAGTTTTACGGAGGGGACCCAGTACTTC.

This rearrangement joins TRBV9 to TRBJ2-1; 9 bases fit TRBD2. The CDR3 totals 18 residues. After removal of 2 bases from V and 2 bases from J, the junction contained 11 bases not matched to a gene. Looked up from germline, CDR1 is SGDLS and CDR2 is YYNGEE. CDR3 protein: CASSVAGGGGATYNEQFF. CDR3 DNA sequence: TGTGCCAGCAGCGTGGCTGGTGGCGGGGGGGCCACCTACAATGAGCAGTTCTTC.

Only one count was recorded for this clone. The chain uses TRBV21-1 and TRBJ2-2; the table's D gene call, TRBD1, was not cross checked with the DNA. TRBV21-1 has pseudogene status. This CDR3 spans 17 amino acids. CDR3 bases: TGTGCCAGCAGCGTCAGGCAGAAACCCACCAACACCGGGGAGCTGTTTTTT. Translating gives CASSVRQKPTNTGELFF.